What follows are 30 T cell receptor beta chains derived from one specimen sequenced in a study of blood T cell repertoires in COVID-19. Measured with immunoSEQ multiplex PCR; TCRdb has only the in-frame clones, and not every one. The sample shows some 83,000 clones, roughly nine tenths of them seen only once. Sequences were obtained from peripheral blood. These receptors were obtained from a man older than 75 in a cohort sampled during active COVID-19.

The rearrangement uses TRBV28 and TRBJ2-1; TRBD2 is a possible D gene (7 bases). This CDR3 contains 16 residues. Between the trimmed V and J ends, which lost 2 bases and 9 bases, there was a span of 20 bases. Germline CDR1 is MDHEN and CDR2 is SYDVKM. The CDR3, as DNA: TGTGCCAGCAGTTTACTCCGTGGGGGGGCCGGTGGTGAGCAGTTCTTC. It yields the protein CASSLLRGGAGGEQFF.

This clone was found a few times. This chain uses TRBV7-9 with TRBJ1-5; possibly TRBD1 for D (5 bases). Trimming shortened V by 1 base and J by 3 bases, and 16 bases separated the two germline ends. Germline V CDR1 and CDR2: SEHNR, FQNEAQ (reference sequence). This CDR3 contains 17 residues. The CDR3 bases are TGTGCCAGCAGCTTAGGGGGTACGGGGGTTGACAATCAGCCCCAGCATTTT. Protein product: CASSLGGTGVDNQPQHF.

This clone was seen a single time. CDR3 in DNA: TGTGCCAGCAGCTTAGACCGGGTCCCCGGATACGAGCAGTACGTC. Its protein product is CASSLDRVPGYEQYV. The chain uses TRBV7-8 and TRBJ2-7; D not certain. Germline V gene data show CDR1 as SGHVS and CDR2 as FQNEAQ. The CDR3 is made up of 15 amino acids. Trimming cost V 1 base and J 4 bases, with 14 bases left between them.

In DNA form, the CDR3 reads TGTGCCAGCAGCTTAATCAGGGTAACAGATACGCAGTATTTT. Protein sequence: CASSLIRVTDTQYF. This rearrangement joins TRBV13 to TRBJ2-3, with D possibly being TRBD1 (5 bases). The ends were cut back, 2 bases at V and 3 bases at J, with 9 bases in the middle. This CDR3 is built from 14 residues. The V gene's germline CDR1 is PRHDT and CDR2 FYEKMQ (reference sequence).

The rearrangement uses TRBV24-1 and TRBJ1-1, with 9 nucleotides matching TRBD1. With 3 bases clipped from V and 11 bases from J, the junction kept 3 bases outside the gene matches. The CDR3 length is 12 residues. Germline assignment: CDR1 KGHDR and CDR2 SFDVKD. The CDR3: CATSDPGTGAFF. The CDR3 DNA sequence: TGTGCCACCAGTGATCCCGGGACAGGGGCTTTCTTT.

V gene TRBV5-5 combines with J gene TRBJ1-2; D might be TRBD1 (5 bases). The V end was cut by 4 bases, the J end by 7 bases, with 14 bases between. Germline V lookup: CDR1 SGHKS, CDR2 YYEKEE (reference sequence). The CDR3 sequence is 13 residues long. CDR3 DNA: TGTGCCAGCAGCGATGTCCAGGGTTTTGGCTACACCTTC. Its translation is CASSDVQGFGYTF.

V gene TRBV4-2 combines with J gene TRBJ2-7; 11 positions agree with TRBD2. The CDR3 length is 15 residues. Germline trimming cut 4 bases from V and 2 bases from J; bases unmatched to any gene: 4. Germline V gives CDR1 LGHNA, CDR2 YNFKEQ. The CDR3 is CASSPSGGKPYEQYF. The CDR3 nucleotides are TGTGCCAGCAGCCCTAGCGGGGGGAAACCCTACGAGCAGTACTTC.

The CDR3 region is CASSRRGESSYEQYF. CDR3 in DNA: TGTGCCAGTAGTCGGCGAGGAGAGAGCTCCTACGAGCAGTACTTC. This rearrangement joins TRBV19 to TRBJ2-7; D ambiguous. The CDR3 loop spans 15 amino acids. Trimming took 5 bases from V and 0 from J, leaving 14 bases between them. Germline V gives CDR1 LNHDA, CDR2 SQIVND (reference sequence).

The chain has TRBV3-1 (or the pseudogene TRBV3-2) and TRBJ2-1, with TRBD2 as a possible D gene (5 bases). The CDR3 is 15 amino acids. Per germline, CDR1 LGHDT and CDR2 YNNKEL (reference sequence). V was cut by 2 bases and J by 8 bases, with 16 bases left in between. The CDR3 DNA reads TGTGCCAGCAGCCAAATCACGCCTGCGAGGGATGAGCAGTTCTTC. Translated: CASSQITPARDEQFF.

A single count supports this clone. The chain employs TRBV5-6 and TRBJ1-3; D perhaps matches TRBD1 (6 bases). Germline CDR1 reads SGHDT; CDR2 reads YYEEEE. CDR3 length: 19 amino acids. The germline V and J ends were trimmed by 2 bases and 0 bases, with 21 bases remaining between them. CDR3 sequence (DNA): TGTGCCAGCAGCTTCCGTCCTGGACAGACACTAAGCTCTGGAAACACCATATATTTT. Protein product: CASSFRPGQTLSSGNTIYF.

This clone was detected a few times. The genes are TRBV18 and TRBJ2-3; 7 positions match TRBD2. V was pared by 1 base and J by 8 bases, with 9 bases of the junction left unmatched. The CDR3 is 15 amino acids. The germline V gene encodes CDR1 KGHSH and CDR2 LQKENI. CDR3 in amino acids: CASSPLAGQGGTQYF. The CDR3 DNA reads TGTGCCAGCTCACCACTAGCGGGCCAGGGTGGTACGCAGTATTTT.

This chain links TRBV7-2 with TRBJ2-7, with 10 bases lining up with TRBD2. The CDR3 is 15 residues long. In germline, CDR1 is SGHTA, CDR2 FQGNSA. Germline trimming cut 3 bases from V and 2 bases from J; bases unmatched to any gene: 4. For the CDR3, the DNA is TGTGCCAGCAGCTTTTATCTAGCGGGAGCCTACGAGCAGTACTTC. It codes for CASSFYLAGAYEQYF.

The V call is TRBV6-5, the J call TRBJ2-7, with 7 bases lining up with TRBD1. In germline, CDR1 is MNHEY, CDR2 SVGAGI. V lost 8 bases and J lost 2; bases outside the gene matches: 9. This CDR3 has 14 residues. The CDR3 here is CASLTGWEPYEQYF. CDR3 nucleotides: TGTGCCAGCCTGACAGGGTGGGAACCCTACGAGCAGTACTTC.

The chain couples TRBV28 to TRBJ2-3; D call uncertain. Trimming shortened V by 4 bases and J by 0 bases, and 11 bases separated the two germline ends. Germline loops: CDR1 MDHEN, CDR2 SYDVKM. The CDR3 totals 15 residues. The CDR3 DNA reads TGTGCCAGCAGTTCGGCGGCGGCTAGCACAGATACGCAGTATTTT. Residues: CASSSAAASTDTQYF.

The V call is TRBV7-9, the J call TRBJ2-1; 7 bases are shared with TRBD1. V trimming: 4 bases; J trimming: 10 bases; junction bases outside the gene matches: 4. Germline CDR1 SEHNR, CDR2 FQNEAQ (reference sequence). The CDR3 runs to 12 residues. CDR3 in amino acids: CASSSLGGEQFF. CDR3 DNA sequence: TGTGCCAGCAGCTCTTTAGGGGGCGAGCAGTTCTTC.

For the CDR3, the DNA is TGTGCCAGCAGCTTCCGGGTCAGCTCCTACGAGCAGTACTTC. Protein: CASSFRVSSYEQYF. The chain recombines TRBV11-2 with TRBJ2-7; D gene unclear. The CDR3 contains 14 residues. Per germline, CDR1 SGHAT and CDR2 FQNNGV. The V gene lost 3 bases and the J gene lost 0 bases, with 9 bases spanning the gap.

Remarks on this clone: The junction departs from the called germline gene at one end, perhaps through a read error. This rearrangement joins TRBV7-9 to TRBJ2-2; D not resolved. The CDR3 spans 12 residues. Germline V gene lookup returns CDR1 SEHNR and CDR2 FQNEAQ (reference sequence). CDR3 nucleotide sequence: TGTGCCAGCAGCCAAAGCACCAGGGAGCTGTTTTTT. Translated: CASSQSTRELFF.

J is TRBJ1-2 and V is TRBV5-6, with 9 nucleotides matching TRBD1. The CDR3 loop spans 14 amino acids. The germline gives CDR1 SGHDT, CDR2 YYEEEE. With V trimmed by 6 bases and J by 4 bases, 7 bases remained unmatched. In DNA form, the CDR3 reads TGTGCCAGCACCTGGGGACAGGGCTTCTATGGCTACACCTTC. This sequence encodes CASTWGQGFYGYTF. Together with reference TRBV5-6 and TRBJ1-2, the CDR3 gives the full variable domain: DAGVTQSPTHLIKTRGQQVTLRCSPKSGHDTVSWYQQALGQGPQFIFQYYEEEERQRGNFPDRFSGHQFPNYSSELNVNALLLGDSALYLCASTWGQGFYGYTFGSGTRLTVV.

Of note for this clone: At the DNA level, this CDR3 is encoded by other sequences in the same sample as well. The chain has TRBV18 and TRBJ2-7, with D possibly TRBD1 on 6 matching bases. This CDR3 is built from 12 residues. Trimming took 3 bases from V and 3 from J, leaving 6 bases between them. CDR1 KGHSH and CDR2 LQKENI come from the germline V gene. The CDR3 loop is CASSPDSYEQYF. CDR3 coding DNA: TGTGCCAGCTCACCGGACAGCTACGAGCAGTACTTC.

The J gene is TRBJ1-2, the V gene TRBV6-5; the match to TRBD1 covers 7 bases. The CDR3 runs to 13 residues. Germline V gene data show CDR1 as MNHEY and CDR2 as SVGAGI. J lost 6 bases, V lost 6 bases, and 7 bases had no gene match. CDR3 amino acids: CASRPGQRDGYTF. DNA of the CDR3: TGTGCCAGCAGACCGGGACAGAGAGATGGCTACACCTTC.

J is TRBJ2-2 and V is TRBV28, with unresolved D. Germline V lookup: CDR1 MDHEN, CDR2 SYDVKM. The length of the CDR3 is 12 residues. Trimming took 6 bases from V and 4 from J, leaving 6 bases between them. The CDR3 sequence: CASSTPTGELFF. CDR3 DNA sequence: TGTGCCAGCAGCACTCCCACCGGGGAGCTGTTTTTT. Based on the CDR3 plus reference TRBV28 and TRBJ2-2, the full variable domain is DVKVTQSSRYLVKRTGEKVFLECVQDMDHENMFWYRQDPGLGLRLIYFSYDVKMKEKGDIPEGYSVSREKKERFSLILESASTNQTSMYLCASSTPTGELFFGEGSRLTVL.

The gene calls are TRBV5-5 and TRBJ1-2; tentatively, D is TRBD1 (6 bases). CDR1 is SGHKS and CDR2 is YYEKEE in the germline V gene (reference sequence). The CDR3 extends over 14 amino acids. The V end was cut by 5 bases, the J end by 4 bases, with 15 bases between. The CDR3 protein is CASSPQGPAYGYTF. CDR3 nucleotides: TGTGCCAGCAGTCCCCAGGGGCCGGCCTATGGCTACACCTTC.

The chain uses TRBV10-3 and TRBJ1-2, with D uncertain. This CDR3 contains 12 residues. The V and J ends lost 2 bases and 6 bases respectively, with 7 bases between them. CDR1 and CDR2 from the germline V gene are ENHRY and SYGVKD. The CDR3 here is CAISESTDGYTF. CDR3 bases: TGTGCCATCAGTGAGAGTACGGATGGCTACACCTTC.

This chain connects TRBV4-3 to TRBJ2-7; 8 positions agree with TRBD2. V was clipped by 4 bases and J by 1 base; unmatched bases: 9. The CDR3 is 16 amino acids. In germline, CDR1 is LGHNA, CDR2 YSLEER. The CDR3 DNA follows: TGCGCCAGCAGCCGCCGCTTCGGGGGGGGGTCCTACGAGCAGTACTTC. Its protein is CASSRRFGGGSYEQYF.

The V gene is TRBV6-5, the J gene TRBJ2-3; TRBD2 matches at 7 bases. There are 12 residues in the CDR3. Germline CDR1 MNHEY, CDR2 SVGAGI. V lost 5 bases and J lost 8; bases outside the gene matches: 4. The CDR3 region has the DNA TGTGCCAGCAGTATGGGGGGGGGTACGCAGTATTTT. This codes for CASSMGGGTQYF.

The V call is TRBV5-5, the J call TRBJ2-1; no definite D call. CDR1 SGHKS and CDR2 YYEKEE come from the germline V gene (reference sequence). V was trimmed by 4 bases and J by 7 bases, leaving 15 bases between them. CDR3 length equals 14 residues. The CDR3 DNA sequence: TGTGCCAGCAGCCTCCGGGTCCTAGGAAATGAGCAGTTCTTC. Amino acids: CASSLRVLGNEQFF.

In DNA, the CDR3 is TGTGCCACCAGTGACGGGACAGTGGCTTTCTTT. It specifies CATSDGTVAFF. The chain carries TRBV24-1 and TRBJ1-1; 7 nucleotides agree with TRBD1. The V segment lost 4 bases and the J segment 11 bases; nucleotides outside the gene matches: 3. The germline V gene encodes CDR1 KGHDR and CDR2 SFDVKD. The length of the CDR3 is 11 residues.

V and J are TRBV27 and TRBJ1-2, with TRBD1 matching over 9 bases. CDR1 is MNHEY and CDR2 is SMNVEV in the germline V gene (reference sequence). The ends lost 3 bases at V and 8 bases at J; junction bases unmatched: 7. This CDR3 is 14 amino acids long. CDR3 protein: CASSFTGGPLGYTF. The CDR3 coding sequence is TGTGCCAGCAGTTTTACAGGGGGCCCCCTCGGCTACACCTTC.

The chain employs TRBV2 and TRBJ1-5; D possibly corresponds to TRBD1 (6 bases). CDR1 and CDR2 (germline): SNHLY, FYNNEI. The CDR3 runs to 15 residues. The V end was cut by 4 bases, the J end by 1 base, with 11 bases between. The CDR3 coding sequence is TGTGCCAGCAGTGTGGAGGGGGGGAGCAATCAGCCCCAGCATTTT. Protein sequence: CASSVEGGSNQPQHF.

The chain's CDR3 is CASSPRSNGGEDTQYF. In nucleotides, the CDR3 is TGTGCCAGCAGCCCCCGATCCAACGGAGGGGAAGATACGCAGTATTTT. The V call is TRBV7-8, the J call TRBJ2-3; D possibly corresponds to TRBD2 (6 bases). Trimming removed 5 bases at V and 5 bases at J, with 20 bases between. The germline V gene has CDR1 SGHVS and CDR2 FQNEAQ. The CDR3 runs to 16 residues.